This TCR beta chain was sequenced for a study of cytomegalovirus exposure and HLA in healthy donors. The CDR3 is made up of 17 amino acids. Trimming took 6 bases from V and 1 from J; bases not matched to a gene: 8. PCR involved 60 Vbeta and 13 Jbeta primers. The protocol was immunoSEQ multiplex PCR, while the TCRdb copy is restricted to in-frame clones and leaves out a portion. The sample gives around 190,000 clones, roughly 81% of which show up once; less than 4% is in the top ten. This TCR came from a woman between 25 and 40 years old in good health and CMV-seropositive. Sample: PBMCs. The chain couples TRBV23-1 to TRBJ1-5; 11 nucleotides agree with TRBD1. TRBV23-1 is marked as an open reading frame, function uncertain. The CDR3 here is CASRGGQGVRSNQPQHF. The CDR3 nucleotides are TGCGCCAGCAGGGGGGGACAGGGGGTTCGGAGCAATCAGCCCCAGCATTTT.